These T cell receptor beta chains were read from a single sample in a study of cytomegalovirus exposure and HLA in healthy donors. Produced via immunoSEQ multiplex PCR; TCRdb's table is partial and in-frame only. This table has approximately 150,000 clones, 80% to 90% appearing once. Sequenced material: PBMCs. These receptors all stem from a woman in her twenties or thirties in good health and CMV-seropositive. Both conserved end residues are part of each CDR3. A D gene is named only where the DNA matches it firmly. For some rows the clone size is stated as once, few or many, or as a class when expanded; others skip it.

D gene | J gene | clone size | V gene | CDR3 DNA | CDR3 protein
TRBD2 | TRBJ2-5 | once | TRBV5-6 | TGTGCCAGCAGCTTTACTAGCGGGGGGCCACCGAGGGCCCAGTACTTC | CASSFTSGGPPRAQYF
- | TRBJ2-1 | - | TRBV5-1 | TGCGCCAGCAGCTTGGGTCTAGCGAGGGGAGGAGAGCAGTTCTTC | CASSLGLARGGEQFF
- | TRBJ2-5 | few | TRBV4-3 | TGCGCCAGCAGCCAAGGCAGAGCGGAACTGAATCAAGAGACCCAGTACTTC | CASSQGRAELNQETQYF
- | TRBJ1-6 | - | TRBV27 | TGTGCCAGCAGTTTACAGGGTCGACAGGATAATTCACCCCTCCACTTT | CASSLQGRQDNSPLHF
- | TRBJ2-5 | - | TRBV7-3 | TGTGCCAGCAGCTTAACGGGGGAGGCCCAGTACTTC | CASSLTGEAQYF
- | TRBJ2-1 | - | TRBV7-3 | TGTGCCAGCAGCTTAACGTCGTATGGGGGCGAGCAGTTCTTC | CASSLTSYGGEQFF
- | TRBJ2-6 | - | TRBV14 | TGTGCCAGCAGCCAAGATTATAGAGGGAGTGGGGCCAACGTCCTGACTTTC | CASSQDYRGSGANVLTF
- | TRBJ1-6 | - | TRBV7-2 | TGTGCCAGCAGCTTAGCGCCCGGACAGCGGATCTATAATTCACCCCTCCACTTT | CASSLAPGQRIYNSPLHF
- | TRBJ1-5 | - | TRBV5-1 | TGCGCCAGCAGCTTCGACTTTGGCGGGCCCCAGCATTTT | CASSFDFGGPQHF
- | TRBJ2-1 | - | TRBV9 | TGTGCCAGCAGCGTAGGGCTAGCATCGGGGAGCTCCTACAATGAGCAGTTCTTC | CASSVGLASGSSYNEQFF
- | TRBJ2-2 | - | TRBV25-1 | TGTGCCAGCAGTGAATTTGTCCGGGACACCGGGGAGCTGTTTTTT | CASSEFVRDTGELFF
TRBD2 | TRBJ2-1 | - | TRBV5-4 | TGTGCCAGCAGCTCGACTAGCGGGGGGTTGGATGAGCAGTTCTTC | CASSSTSGGLDEQFF
TRBD1 | TRBJ1-6 | - | TRBV7-9 | TGTGCCAGCAGCCCTTCGACAGGGGGGTTTAATTCACCCCTCCACTTT | CASSPSTGGFNSPLHF
- | TRBJ1-5 | - | TRBV6-1 | TGTGCCAGCAGTGAACAGGGGTTGAATCAGCCCCAGCATTTT | CASSEQGLNQPQHF
TRBD2 | TRBJ2-5 | - | TRBV5-1 | TGCGCCAGCAGTGAAGGACTAGCGGGGTCTTTAACCCAGTACTTC | CASSEGLAGSLTQYF
TRBD2 | TRBJ2-2 | - | TRBV28 | TGCGCCAGCAGCCCAGGACTAGGGGCAAACACCGGGGAGCTGTTTTTT | CASSPGLGANTGELFF
- | TRBJ2-7 | - | TRBV2 | TGTGCCAGCAGTGAAGACAGTGCCTACGAGCAGTACTTC | CASSEDSAYEQYF
- | TRBJ1-2 | - | TRBV6-1 | TGTGCCAGCAGCCTGTCAGTTAACTATGGCTACACCTTC | CASSLSVNYGYTF
TRBD1 | TRBJ2-2 | - | TRBV7-2 | TGTGCCAGCAGCTTAAGGTCAGGGGGCCGTCCATTGAACACCGGGGAGCTGTTTTTT | CASSLRSGGRPLNTGELFF
- | TRBJ1-2 | - | TRBV7-9 | TGTGCCAGCAGCTTAGGCCAGGGATCTACGAACTATGGCTACACCTTC | CASSLGQGSTNYGYTF
- | TRBJ2-1 | - | TRBV15 | TGTGCCACCAGCAGAGACAGATTATACAATGAGCAGTTCTTC | CATSRDRLYNEQFF
- | TRBJ2-2 | few | TRBV7-2 | TGTGCCAGCAGCTTAGTTGAGGGCGGGGAGCTGTTTTTT | CASSLVEGGELFF
- | TRBJ1-4 | - | TRBV10-3 | TGTGCCATCAGTGAGTCACGAGGGAATGGTGAAAAACTGTTTTTT | CAISESRGNGEKLFF
- | TRBJ2-5 | - | TRBV7-7 | TGTGCCAGCAGCTATCGTCGGACAGAGCAAGAGACCCAGTACTTC | CASSYRRTEQETQYF
- | TRBJ1-6 | - | TRBV5-1 | TGCGCCAGCAGCTGGGGGGGAAATTCACCCCTCCACTTT | CASSWGGNSPLHF
- | TRBJ1-3 | - | TRBV30 | TGTGCCTGGGAGACAGTTCAAGGAAACACCATATATTTT | CAWETVQGNTIYF
TRBD2 | TRBJ2-3 | few | TRBV30 | TGTGCCTGGAGTGGACTAGCGGGGGCAGATACGCAGTATTTT | CAWSGLAGADTQYF
- | TRBJ1-6 | - | TRBV19 | TGTGCCAGTAGTAGCTGGGGGCGCAACTATAATTCACCCCTCCACTTT | CASSSWGRNYNSPLHF
TRBD2 | TRBJ2-3 | - | TRBV10-3 | TGTGCCATCAGGAATAGCGGGGGGGTCACAGATACGCAGTATTTT | CAIRNSGGVTDTQYF
- | TRBJ2-6 | - | TRBV9 | TGTGCCAGCAGCGTAGCGGGGTCCGGGGCCAACGTCCTGACTTTC | CASSVAGSGANVLTF
TRBD2 | TRBJ2-1 | - | TRBV9 | TGTGCCAGCAGCGTTGGGACTACGATCAATGAGCAGTTCTTC | CASSVGTTINEQFF
TRBD1 | TRBJ2-3 | - | TRBV5-1 | TGCGCCAGCAGTTTATGGGGACAGACTAGCACAGATACGCAGTATTTT | CASSLWGQTSTDTQYF
TRBD1 | TRBJ2-1 | - | TRBV9 | TGTGCCAGCAGCTCGCGACAGGGTCGGATTAATGAGCAGTTCTTC | CASSSRQGRINEQFF
- | TRBJ2-3 | once | TRBV7-8 | TGTGCCAGCAGCTGGGGCCAGGGATTAGTGGGAGATACGCAGTATTTT | CASSWGQGLVGDTQYF
- | TRBJ1-1 | - | TRBV11-2 | TGTGCCAGCAGCTTATTGGCACAGGACACTGAAGCTTTCTTT | CASSLLAQDTEAFF
TRBD1 | TRBJ1-2 | - | TRBV27 | TGTGCCAGCAGTTTATTCTACCTTGGGACAGGGGGCGGCGGGGGTAACTATGGCTACACCTTC | CASSLFYLGTGGGGGNYGYTF
- | TRBJ1-6 | - | TRBV2 | TGTGCCAGCAGCGCCTCGGCAGGTTATGAACTCAAGGTGTCCTATAATTCACCCCTCCACTTT | CASSASAGYELKVSYNSPLHF
- | TRBJ2-1 | - | TRBV19 | TGTGCCAGTAGTCCCAGATTTAAACACAATGAGCAGTTCTTC | CASSPRFKHNEQFF
TRBD2 | TRBJ2-5 | - | TRBV5-1 | TGCGCCAGCAGCTTTGGACTAGCGGGGGGGCAAGAGACCCAGTACTTC | CASSFGLAGGQETQYF
- | TRBJ2-7 | few | TRBV5-1 | TGCGCCAGCAGCTCCGGCGGAGTGTCCTACGAGCAGTACTTC | CASSSGGVSYEQYF
TRBD1 | TRBJ1-2 | - | TRBV10-3 | TGTGCCATCAGGGGGACAGGGGGTGAAGATCACTATGGCTACACCTTC | CAIRGTGGEDHYGYTF
- | TRBJ1-2 | - | TRBV30 | TGTGCCTGGAGTGTTGGTAGAAACTATGGCTACACCTTC | CAWSVGRNYGYTF
- | TRBJ1-4 | once | TRBV7-2 | TGTGCCACAAGTCGGACAGTTAATGAAAAACTGTTTTTT | CATSRTVNEKLFF
TRBD1 | TRBJ1-4 | - | TRBV2 | TGTGCCAGCAGGGAGACCCCCCTCGGGACAGGGCGTAAACTGTTTTTT | CASRETPLGTGRKLFF
- | TRBJ1-4 | - | TRBV12-5 | TGTGCTAGTGGCACGGGGGCAACTAATGAAAAACTGTTTTTT | CASGTGATNEKLFF
TRBD1 | TRBJ1-1 | - | TRBV11-2 | TGTGCCAGCAGCTTTGGGACAGCGGCGCACACTGAAGCTTTCTTT | CASSFGTAAHTEAFF
- | TRBJ1-2 | - | TRBV7-9 | TGTGCCAGCAGCTTAGCAGGGGCGCGTGGCTACACCTTC | CASSLAGARGYTF
- | TRBJ1-5 | - | TRBV6-1 | TGTGCCAGCAGTGGGGCAGTATCCCAGCATTTT | CASSGAVSQHF